This T cell receptor (beta chain) was obtained from a study of cytomegalovirus exposure and HLA in healthy donors (dated by TCRdb to 2016 to 2017). Some background on the complete study: According to an earlier analysis of 587 of the donors, about 170 million T cells yielded 95 million to 140 million unique TCR beta sequences and 250 to 350 Gb of sequence data. The study aimed to test whether signatures of past pathogen exposure could be identified by cataloging public T cell receptors. Typing coverage differed by locus: A, B, C, DRB1 and DQB1 were typed in roughly 629-630 donors, DQA1 in about 510, DPA1 in roughly 590, and DPB1 in 400 to 480. Donor age, sex, ethnicity and CMV serostatus were compiled alongside the repertoire data. Rather than using new phenotypic data, the later analysis identified candidate immune exposures from TCR beta sequences and from how often those sequences occurred across donors. The study used immunosequencing to profile the T cell repertoires of some 600 subjects and linked those repertoires to cytomegalovirus serostatus. An earlier analysis of 500 to 650 of the donors applied high-throughput TCR beta sequencing to assess whether each TCR beta V gene segment acted as functional or pseudogenic. About five DR-DQ haplotypes were handled as single units for association and clustering because linkage in the cohort was strong. Among some 400 genotyped donors of the cohort, an average of approximately 240,000 unique TCR beta nucleotide sequences was sequenced per donor, of which about 18% were non-productive. A later genetic analysis used genome-wide SNP genotypes for about 55% of the 666 donors, treating that subset as a discovery cohort. To predict cytomegalovirus infection status, the study brought together high-throughput TCR immunosequencing, statistical association of individual TCRs with disease status, and machine learning. Besides the first cohort of around 670 subjects, a separate validation cohort made up of roughly 120 different subjects was used. Both class I and class II loci were covered by HLA typing, at four-digit resolution. All discovery cohort repertoires had been generated using a single sequencing platform. Approximately 300 gigabases of sequencing data and around 85 million unique TCR sequences made up an early release that covered around 640 HLA-typed donors. Among the approximately 400 genotyped donors, more than 70% belonged to the genetic ancestry cluster associated with self-reported Caucasian donors. To study patterns of TCR occurrence, a later analysis re-analyzed previously published TCR beta repertoires from 700 or so donors and added high-resolution HLA genotyping. The investigation overall reported the following: HLA typing was unavailable for some donors at each locus, so association tests used only the typed subset. In a later analysis, most CMV-associated TCR beta chains were found to appear HLA-restricted, with HLA associations seemingly driven largely by CMV exposure. Assigning TCR associations to individual alleles was difficult when HLA alleles, especially DR and DQ, strongly co-occurred. According to the authors, the approach could potentially be generalized to other disease states and immunological phenotypes. According to a later analysis, parvovirus B19, influenza, CMV and Epstein-Barr virus appeared linked to several top co-occurrence clusters. Most TCR sequences were observed very rarely across donors, whereas some public TCRs were present in many individuals. According to a later analysis, TCR association rates differed among HLA loci, with DRB1 alleles showing the most associated TCRs and HLA-C alleles showing the fewest. The presence/absence analyses assumed that sequencing depth was roughly uniform across donors, and that assumption may not be true. A later analysis found that HLA-associated TCR beta chains were more clonally expanded and had lower generation probabilities than equally common non-associated chains. A group of highly shared sequence variants was considered likely to be a technical artifact of the sequencing pipeline. In vitro tests confirmed that a few of the cytomegalovirus-associated TCR beta chains recognize cytomegalovirus antigens. The study listed 150 to 200 TCR beta chains as associated with cytomegalovirus. Because counts were too low, about 18 rarely observed V segments, including chromosome 9 orphons, were left out of the earlier analysis of approximately 500 of the donors. Broadly in line with IMGT annotations, most TCR beta V segments showed up in productive rearrangements about 87% or about 30% of the time in an earlier analysis of under 700 of the donors. Some IMGT-functional V segments, including TRBV6-2 and TRBV6-3, could not be told apart with the 87-base-pair reads, so those segments were excluded. The only immune exposure information available for the cohort was CMV serostatus. In a later analysis, around 17,000 TCR beta sequences were associated with specific HLA alleles at a false discovery rate of 0.05. The classifier was reported to diagnose cytomegalovirus status with high specificity and sensitivity in both the original and validation cohorts. A further reported finding was that TCR beta sequences accurately predicted the HLA-A and HLA-B alleles for most subjects in the first cohort. In a later genetic analysis, fewer N-insertions in productive TCRs were reported among donors in an Asian-associated ancestry cluster than the approximately 710-donor mean. V-gene and J-gene trimming of TCR beta chains was associated with a missense DCLRE1C variant in a later genetic analysis, and the association was replicated in an independent cohort. In this cohort, only TCR beta chains were sequenced, and detectable features were limited by the absence of alpha or paired-chain data. Linkage disequilibrium might explain the correlated functional status among segregating V segments, but an unknown experimental factor could not be ruled out.

Receptors were amplified or captured by the immunoSEQ multiplex PCR assay. A mixture of 60 forward primers for TCR Vbeta segments and 13 reverse primers for TCR Jbeta segments was used in the multiplex PCR. A multiplex PCR assay on genomic DNA amplified the CDR3 region of rearranged TCR beta genes. Amplified TCR beta libraries were sequenced as 87-base-pair reads on the Illumina HiSeq System. In the paper's pipeline: In a later analysis, roughly 80 million unique TCR beta chains were counted across the 690 or so repertoires, and around 11 million of these chains were shared by at least two donors. A nearest-neighbor algorithm error-corrected the raw reads and collapsed the reads into unique sequences, merging closely related sequences to remove PCR and sequencing errors. Alignment of CDR3 sequences to IMGT reference sequences was used to assign V, D and J gene segments. Each retained sequence needed at least a six-nucleotide match to both a V gene segment and a J gene segment. Rearrangements were classified as productive when the CDR3 lacked stop codons and remained in frame with V and J, and all other rearrangements were classified as non-productive. CDR3 was defined according to IMGT convention as the region running from the second conserved V-encoded cysteine to the conserved J-encoded phenylalanine. The earlier analysis of around 640 of the donors excluded sequences that lacked an unambiguous match to a single V gene segment. An earlier analysis of some 610 of the donors called V segments functional above 56.7% productive rearrangements and segregating when the between-donor standard deviation exceeded 5%. A statistical classification framework was built for diagnosing cytomegalovirus status from the catalog of TCR beta chain sequences. In a later analysis, TCR nucleotide sequences were compared against IMGT/GENE-DB human TR gene sequences so that V and J genes could be assigned. A later analysis assigned CDR3 sequences and most-parsimonious VDJ recombination scenarios with the TCRdist pipeline. In a later analysis, each TCR beta chain was defined by its CDR3 amino acid sequence together with its V-gene family, and reads without a unique V-gene family were excluded. In a later analysis, 450 to 600 highly shared, low-generation-probability nucleotide sequences were removed to address suspected cross-contamination and a sequencing artifact. A later analysis calculated a clonal expansion index for each public chain from normalized within-repertoire ranks of inferred template counts. In a later analysis, generation probabilities were computed with a VDJ recombination model fitted to out-of-frame rearrangements, and the resulting probabilities were checked against IGoR. A later analysis scored TCR-TCR, TCR-HLA and TCR-CMV co-occurrence with hypergeometric tests, applying a repertoire-size bias correction to TCR pairs. False discovery rates were estimated in a later analysis by permuting HLA or CMV assignments 20 times. In a later analysis, co-occurring TCRs were grouped with DBSCAN, and TCRdist sequence similarity was added when clustering was performed within HLA-allele-positive subsets. Repertoires with fewer than 30,000 or more than 120,000 public chains were left out of co-occurrence clustering, as were about 5 repertoires with anomalous nucleotide sharing. Held by TCRdb, this immuneACCESS table contains in-frame sequences only and omits some clones. Under half of the omission traces to an unresolved V gene where checked; the cause of the rest is unknown. V and J calls and clone size are as listed in that table; D and trimming were resolved from the DNA. The sample table contains about 150,000 clones; only one count was recorded for around 74% of them. The ten largest clones add up to about 1.3% of the sample.

The cohort consisted of approximately 670 healthy bone marrow donors. Cohort members were all nominally healthy when sampled, although unrecorded immune exposures were likely present. The donor was CMV seronegative and was included in the group of a few hundred seronegative cohort members. A peripheral blood sample was provided by each donor, and peripheral blood mononuclear cells were used for TCR beta sequencing. Genomic DNA was extracted from the blood cell samples with the Qiagen DNeasy Blood Extraction Kit. Notes on this clone: There is no known antigen for this receptor. No base qualities exist here, and no much larger clone lies one base off it.

The CDR3 goes from the cysteine to the phenylalanine over 14 residues. CDR3 DNA is the only sequence kept; it has 42 bases, read in frame from the first base. In the germline V gene, CDR1 corresponds to SGHDT and CDR2 to YYEEEE. Germline trimming: 3 bases from V, 2 bases from J; junction bases outside gene matches: 1. Sequenced sample: PBMCs. The receptor comes from a man aged 18 to 30 in good health and CMV-seronegative. The chain links TRBV5-6 with TRBJ1-5; TRBD1 matches 8 bases in the middle. The nucleotide sequence is given as TGTGCCAGCAGCTCGGGACAGGGCAATCAGCCCCAGCATTTT. Its coded protein is CASSSGQGNQPQHF.